The 10 T cell receptor beta chains reported below all come from one sample, sequenced in a study of T cell responses to AZD1222 COVID-19 vaccine. Repertoires were generated with immunoSEQ multiplex PCR, while TCRdb's copy carries only in-frame clones and drops some. The repertoire holds some 190,000 clones, with roughly 94% as singletons. The source was peripheral blood, collected 28 days after the second dose of the MenACWY control vaccine. The receptors derive from an adult who received the MenACWY meningococcal vaccine as a control.

The rearrangement uses TRBV7-3 and TRBJ2-2; no firm D call. Trimming left V 5 bases short and J 0 bases short, with 4 bases between. CDR1 is SGHTA and CDR2 is FQGTGA in the germline V gene. CDR3 length: 13 residues. CDR3 coding DNA: TGTGCCAGCAGCAGCTCGAACACCGGGGAGCTGTTTTTT. As protein: CASSSSNTGELFF.

The chain couples TRBV30 to TRBJ1-3, with D unresolved. Germline lookup yields CDR1 GTSNPN and CDR2 SVGIG (reference sequence). With 0 bases removed from V and 2 bases from J, the gap between germline ends came to 2 bases. There are 12 residues in the CDR3. The CDR3 DNA follows: TGTGCCTGGAGTGTAGCTGGAAACACCATATATTTT. Protein sequence: CAWSVAGNTIYF.

The chain carries TRBV30 and TRBJ2-5; 7 positions agree with TRBD1. The CDR3 has 13 residues. CDR1 GTSNPN and CDR2 SVGIG come from the germline V gene (reference sequence). Trimming took 2 bases from V and 5 from J; bases not matched to a gene: 5. The CDR3 region has the DNA TGTGCCTGGAGTCCCAACAGGGGTGAGACCCAGTACTTC. Its protein product is CAWSPNRGETQYF.

V is TRBV27 and J is TRBJ2-2, with D unclear. Per germline, CDR1 MNHEY and CDR2 SMNVEV (reference sequence). V lost 8 bases and J 1 base, leaving 11 bases between the germline ends. The CDR3 loop spans 14 amino acids. CDR3 coding DNA: TGTGCCAGCTGCCCGTCTGGGAACACCGGGGAGCTGTTTTTT. Translated, it gives CASCPSGNTGELFF.

This chain connects TRBV7-2 to TRBJ1-5; 8 nucleotides align to TRBD1. The CDR3 consists of 16 residues. V was clipped by 5 bases and J by 5 bases; unmatched bases: 11. Germline CDR1 and CDR2: SGHTA and FQGNSA. Here the CDR3 DNA reads TGTGCCAGCAGCCCAGTAGGGACAGGTTCTTATCAGCCCCAGCATTTT. It yields the protein CASSPVGTGSYQPQHF.

CDR3 DNA sequence: TGCAGTGCTAGTACAGGGACCAATCAGCCCCAGCATTTT. This gives the protein CSASTGTNQPQHF. This rearrangement joins TRBV20-1 to TRBJ1-5; the D gene is possibly TRBD1 (6 bases). Trimming left V 3 bases short and J 3 bases short, with 9 bases between. Germline V gene lookup returns CDR1 DFQATT and CDR2 SNEGSKA (reference sequence). CDR3 length: 13 residues.

The chain joins TRBV7-3 to TRBJ2-3; TRBD2 is a possible D gene (6 bases). The CDR3 runs to 15 residues. Trimming cost V 5 bases and J 0 bases, with 12 bases left between them. The germline gives CDR1 SGHTA, CDR2 FQGTGA. Here the CDR3 DNA reads TGTGCCAGCAGCCTCGGGGGACCTAGCACAGATACGCAGTATTTT. It yields the protein CASSLGGPSTDTQYF.

The CDR3 is CASSLTGTYEQYF. CDR3 sequence (DNA): TGTGCCAGCAGTTTAACAGGTACCTACGAGCAGTACTTC. The V and J genes are TRBV12-3 or TRBV12-4 and TRBJ2-7; a possible D gene is TRBD1 (5 bases). The CDR3 has 13 residues. V was trimmed by 2 bases and J by 2 bases, leaving 7 bases between them.

V gene TRBV7-9 combines with J gene TRBJ2-7, with D possibly being TRBD1 (6 bases). The V gene's germline CDR1 is SEHNR and CDR2 FQNEAQ (reference sequence). Trimming pared 1 base from V and 7 bases from J, leaving 11 bases between. The CDR3 loop spans 13 amino acids. DNA of the CDR3: TGTGCCAGCAGCTTAGACAGGGCGGGTGAGCAGTACTTC. Encoded protein: CASSLDRAGEQYF.

This sequence joins TRBV25-1 and TRBJ1-3; D is unresolved. From germline, CDR1 is MGHDK and CDR2 SYGVNS. The CDR3 contains 16 residues. Trimming pared 2 bases from V and 0 bases from J, leaving 11 bases between. CDR3 region: CASSELALGSGNTIYF. The CDR3 DNA is TGTGCCAGCAGTGAACTAGCCCTGGGCTCTGGAAACACCATATATTTT.